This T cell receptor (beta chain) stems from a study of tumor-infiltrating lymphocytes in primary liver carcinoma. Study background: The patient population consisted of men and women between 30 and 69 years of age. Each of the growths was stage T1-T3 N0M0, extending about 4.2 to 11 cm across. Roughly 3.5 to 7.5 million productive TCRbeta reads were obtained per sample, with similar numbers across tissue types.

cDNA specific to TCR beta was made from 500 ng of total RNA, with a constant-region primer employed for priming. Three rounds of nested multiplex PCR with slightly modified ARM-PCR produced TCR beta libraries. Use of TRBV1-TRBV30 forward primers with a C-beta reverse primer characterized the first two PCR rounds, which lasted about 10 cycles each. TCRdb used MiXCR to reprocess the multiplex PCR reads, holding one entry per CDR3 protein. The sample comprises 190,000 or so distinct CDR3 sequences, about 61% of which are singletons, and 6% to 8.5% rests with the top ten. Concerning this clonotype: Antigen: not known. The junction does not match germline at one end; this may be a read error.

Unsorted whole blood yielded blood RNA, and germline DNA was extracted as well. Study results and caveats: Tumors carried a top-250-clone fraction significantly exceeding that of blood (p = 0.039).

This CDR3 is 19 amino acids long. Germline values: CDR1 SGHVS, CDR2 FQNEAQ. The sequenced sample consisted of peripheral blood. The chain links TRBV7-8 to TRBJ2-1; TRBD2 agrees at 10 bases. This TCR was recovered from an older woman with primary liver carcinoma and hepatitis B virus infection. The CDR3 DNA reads TGTGCCAGCAGCCGCCCACTAGCGGGACATCTACCCCTCTCTATTGAGCAGTGCTTC. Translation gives CASSRPLAGHLPLSIEQCF.